This T cell receptor beta chain was captured in a study of OX40 agonist ivuxolimab in advanced cancers. Study in general: Patients' therapy was ivuxolimab, an antibody that acts as an agonist of OX40 (CD134). Age averaged approximately 60 years (range roughly 23 to 80), and 82.7% were male.

TCRdb keeps only in-frame clones here, not all; method: immunoSEQ multiplex PCR. The sample records under 50,000 clones, about 90% being singletons. CDR1 and CDR2 from the germline V gene are SGHRS and YFSETQ. The CDR3 has 17 amino acids. Trimming stripped 0 bases from V and 3 bases from J, with 18 bases between. A remark on this clone: Its target is unknown.

Findings and caveats of the study: Averaged across samples, CD8+ T cells carried more expanded clones than CD4+ did.

The chain employs TRBV5-1 and TRBJ1-1; perhaps TRBD1 as D (5 bases). The source material was CD4+ or CD8+ T cells sorted from blood, sampled in a trial of the OX40 agonist ivuxolimab. The source is an adult with an advanced solid tumor such as melanoma, head and neck, liver or kidney cancer. For the CDR3, the DNA is TGCGCCAGCAGCTTGGACCGGGGCGGCGCCGGTGACACTGAAGCTTTCTTT. This gives the protein CASSLDRGGAGDTEAFF. The variable domain in full, with the rest retrieved from reference TRBV5-1 and TRBJ1-1, is KAGVTQTPRYLIKTRGQQVTLSCSPISGHRSVSWYQQTPGQGLQFLFEYFSETQRNKGNFPGRFSGRQFSNSRSEMNVSTLELGDSALYLCASSLDRGGAGDTEAFFGQGTRLTVV.